The T cell receptor (beta chain) under discussion was sequenced for a study of shared clonotypes between healthy human individuals. Germline loops: CDR1 MGHRA, CDR2 YSYEKL. There are 16 residues in the CDR3. The V and J ends lost 0 bases and 8 bases respectively, with 16 bases between them. The protocol was immunoSEQ multiplex PCR, while the TCRdb copy is restricted to in-frame clones and leaves out a portion. Among around 2,100,000 clones listed, approximately 95% were seen once. The naive CD8 subset, CD45RO-negative cells positively selected for CCR7, excluded terminally differentiated effector memory CD45RA+ cells.

The chain has TRBV4-1 and TRBJ1-4, with D perhaps matching TRBD1 (5 bases). The sample consisted of naive CD8+ T cells sorted from blood. This clonotype was sampled from a man in his late teens or twenties in good health. The CDR3 sequence: CASSQDPWTFNEKLFF. Here the CDR3 DNA reads TGCGCCAGCAGCCAAGATCCTTGGACATTCAACGAAAAACTGTTTTTT.